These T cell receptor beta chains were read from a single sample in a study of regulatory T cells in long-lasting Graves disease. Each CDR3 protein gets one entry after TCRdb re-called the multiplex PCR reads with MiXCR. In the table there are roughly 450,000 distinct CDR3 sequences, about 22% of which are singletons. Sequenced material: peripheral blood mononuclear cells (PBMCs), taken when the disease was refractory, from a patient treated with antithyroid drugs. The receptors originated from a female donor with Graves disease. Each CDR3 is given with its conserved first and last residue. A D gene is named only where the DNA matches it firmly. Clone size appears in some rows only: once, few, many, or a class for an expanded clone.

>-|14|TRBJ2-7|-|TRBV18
CASSPNDAGYEQYF
TGTGCCAGCTCACCGAACGACGCAGGCTACGAGCAGTACTTC
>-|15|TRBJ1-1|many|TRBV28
CASTIFGSGLTEAFF
TGTGCCAGTACTATATTCGGCAGTGGTTTAACTGAAGCTTTCTTT
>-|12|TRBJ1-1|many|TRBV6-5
CASSSIGTEAFF
TGTGCCAGCAGTTCCATTGGTACTGAAGCTTTCTTT
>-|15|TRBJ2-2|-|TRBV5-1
CASSVGVMDTGELFF
TGCGCCAGCAGCGTTGGGGTAATGGACACCGGGGAGCTGTTTTTT
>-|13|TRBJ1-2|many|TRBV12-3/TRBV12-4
CASTPLEEHGYTF
TGTGCCAGCACCCCTTTGGAGGAGCATGGCTACACCTTC
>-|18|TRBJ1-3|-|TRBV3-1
CASSQDSQTDYSGNTIYF
TGTGCCAGCAGCCAAGATAGCCAGACGGACTACTCTGGAAACACCATATATTTT
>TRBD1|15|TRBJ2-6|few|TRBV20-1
CSARDPGTGRNVLTF
TGCAGTGCTAGAGATCCTGGGACAGGGAGGAACGTCCTGACTTTC
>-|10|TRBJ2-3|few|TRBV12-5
CASLGDTQYF
TGTGCTAGCCTAGGGGATACGCAGTATTTT
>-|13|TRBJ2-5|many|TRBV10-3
CAIREGGQETQYF
TGTGCCATCAGAGAAGGGGGGCAAGAGACCCAGTACTTC
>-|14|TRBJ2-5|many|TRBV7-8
CASRFRGLQETQYF
TGTGCCAGCAGATTCAGGGGTCTTCAAGAGACCCAGTACTTC
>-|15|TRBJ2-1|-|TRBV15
CATSGAGSSYNEQFF
TGTGCCACCAGCGGCGCGGGGAGCTCCTACAATGAGCAGTTCTTC
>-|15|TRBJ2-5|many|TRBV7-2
CASSFIRRPRETQYF
TGTGCCAGCAGCTTCATCCGGAGACCACGGGAGACCCAGTACTTC
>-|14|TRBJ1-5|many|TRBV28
CASSLFQRIQPQHF
TGTGCCAGCAGTTTATTCCAGCGGATTCAGCCCCAGCATTTT
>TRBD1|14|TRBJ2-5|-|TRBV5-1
CASSLNTGVETQYF
TGCGCCAGCAGCCTAAATACAGGGGTTGAGACCCAGTACTTC
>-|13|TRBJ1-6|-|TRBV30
CAWKPYADSPLHF
TGTGCCTGGAAACCCTACGCGGATTCACCCCTCCACTTT
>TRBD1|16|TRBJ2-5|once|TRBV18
CASSPTPGQGIETQYF
TGTGCCAGCTCACCGACACCGGGACAGGGGATAGAGACCCAGTACTTC
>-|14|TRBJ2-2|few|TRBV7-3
CASSSSGFPGELFF
TGTGCCAGCAGCTCTTCTGGTTTCCCCGGGGAGCTGTTTTTT
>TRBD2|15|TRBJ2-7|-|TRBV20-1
CSAGLAGGGSYEQYF
TGCAGTGCTGGACTAGCGGGGGGCGGGTCCTACGAGCAGTACTTC
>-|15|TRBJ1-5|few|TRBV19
CASRSGGAGNQPQHF
TGTGCCAGTAGATCTGGAGGGGCAGGGAATCAGCCCCAGCATTTT
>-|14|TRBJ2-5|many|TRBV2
CASSPTGGGETQYF
TGTGCCAGCAGCCCAACAGGGGGAGGGGAGACCCAGTACTTC
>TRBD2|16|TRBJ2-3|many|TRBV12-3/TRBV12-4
CASSPPGLAGGNTQYF
TGTGCCAGCAGTCCCCCGGGACTAGCGGGAGGAAATACGCAGTATTTT
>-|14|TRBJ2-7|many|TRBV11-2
CASSFIGAPRKQYF
TGTGCCAGCAGCTTCATAGGCGCCCCCCGCAAGCAGTACTTC
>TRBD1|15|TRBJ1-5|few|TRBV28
CASSRTGTDNQPQHF
TGTGCCAGCAGTCGAACCGGGACAGACAATCAGCCCCAGCATTTT
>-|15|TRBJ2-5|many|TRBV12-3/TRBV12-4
CASSQYEGGRETQYF
TGTGCCAGCAGCCAGTACGAAGGGGGGCGGGAGACCCAGTACTTC
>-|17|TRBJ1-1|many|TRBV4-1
CASSQGVSWTASFEAFF
TGCGCCAGCAGCCAAGGCGTTAGTTGGACAGCTAGCTTTGAAGCTTTCTTT
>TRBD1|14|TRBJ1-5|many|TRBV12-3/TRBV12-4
CASSRQGLGQPQHF
TGTGCCAGCAGCAGACAGGGCTTGGGTCAGCCCCAGCATTTT
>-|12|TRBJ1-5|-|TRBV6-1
CASSTGELSQHF
TGTGCCAGCAGCACCGGGGAACTATCCCAGCATTTT
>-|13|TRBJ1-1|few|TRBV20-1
CSASVRAGMEAFF
TGCAGTGCTAGCGTGAGGGCGGGCATGGAAGCTTTCTTT
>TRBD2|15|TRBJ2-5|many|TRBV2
CASRGLAALQETQYF
TGTGCCAGCAGGGGACTAGCGGCCCTCCAAGAGACCCAGTACTTC
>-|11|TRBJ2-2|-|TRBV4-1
CASSRNGELFF
TGCGCCAGCAGCCGGAACGGGGAGCTGTTTTTT
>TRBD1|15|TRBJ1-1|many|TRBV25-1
CASSEDRGLFSEAFF
TGTGCCAGCAGTGAGGACAGGGGGCTTTTCTCTGAAGCTTTCTTT
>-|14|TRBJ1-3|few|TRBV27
CASRLGAVGNTIYF
TGTGCCAGCAGACTGGGGGCCGTTGGAAACACCATATATTTT
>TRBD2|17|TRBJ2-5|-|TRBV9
CASSVGRLAGVQETQYF
TGTGCCAGCAGCGTAGGGAGACTAGCGGGAGTTCAAGAGACCCAGTACTTC
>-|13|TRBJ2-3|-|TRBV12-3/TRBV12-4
CASSTVGTDTQYF
TGTGCCAGCAGTACGGTTGGCACAGATACGCAGTATTTT
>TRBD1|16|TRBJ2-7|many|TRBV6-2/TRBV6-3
CASSYSPGQGVFEQYF
TGTGCCAGCAGTTACTCTCCGGGACAGGGGGTCTTCGAGCAGTACTTC
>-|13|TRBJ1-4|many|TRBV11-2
CASSFETNEKLFF
TGTGCCAGCAGCTTTGAGACAAATGAAAAACTGTTTTTT
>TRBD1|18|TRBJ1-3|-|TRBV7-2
CASPNLDSGGASGNTIYF
TGTGCCAGCCCAAACCTAGACTCAGGGGGCGCATCTGGAAACACCATATATTTT
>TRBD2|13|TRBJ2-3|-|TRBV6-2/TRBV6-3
CASSDGGEDTQYF
TGTGCCAGCAGTGACGGGGGGGAAGATACGCAGTATTTT
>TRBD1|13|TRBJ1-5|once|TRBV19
CVSKDRVNQPQHF
TGTGTCAGTAAGGACAGGGTCAACCAGCCCCAGCATTTT
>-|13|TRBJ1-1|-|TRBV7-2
CASSLDSVTEAFF
TGTGCCAGCAGCTTGGACAGCGTGACTGAAGCTTTCTTT
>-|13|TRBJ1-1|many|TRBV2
CASTETENTEAFF
TGTGCCAGTACCGAGACTGAGAACACTGAAGCTTTCTTT
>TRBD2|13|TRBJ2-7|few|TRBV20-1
CSLRLAGNREQYF
TGCAGTCTCCGACTAGCGGGGAACCGCGAGCAGTACTTC
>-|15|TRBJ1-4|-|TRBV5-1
CASRTSPGSNEKLFF
TGCGCCAGCAGGACCAGTCCGGGGAGTAATGAAAAACTGTTTTTT
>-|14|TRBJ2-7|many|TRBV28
CASTAVGGAYEQYF
TGTGCCAGCACCGCGGTAGGGGGGGCATACGAGCAGTACTTC
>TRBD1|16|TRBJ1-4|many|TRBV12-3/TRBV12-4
CASSRTFDRVEEKLFF
TGTGCCAGCAGTCGCACCTTTGACAGGGTGGAAGAAAAACTGTTTTTT
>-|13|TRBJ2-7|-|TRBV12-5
CASGLVLGYEQYF
TGTGCTAGTGGTTTGGTACTGGGTTACGAGCAGTACTTC
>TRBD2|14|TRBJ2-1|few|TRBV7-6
CASSLRTSGTEQFF
TGTGCCAGCAGCCTCCGGACTAGCGGGACTGAGCAGTTCTTC
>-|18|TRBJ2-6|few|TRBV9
CASSPGRTAMSGANVLTF
TGTGCCAGCAGCCCCGGTCGGACAGCGATGTCTGGGGCCAACGTCCTGACTTTC
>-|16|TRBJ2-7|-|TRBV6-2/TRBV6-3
CASSYSTGILTYEQYF
TGTGCCAGCAGTTACTCGACCGGGATTCTAACCTACGAGCAGTACTTC
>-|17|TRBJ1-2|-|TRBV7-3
CASSPNPQGLGVYGYTF
TGTGCCAGCAGCCCCAACCCACAGGGTCTAGGAGTCTATGGCTACACCTTC
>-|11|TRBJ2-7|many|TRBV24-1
CATSDSYEQYF
TGTGCCACCAGTGATTCTTACGAGCAGTACTTC
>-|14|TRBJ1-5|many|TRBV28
CASSGDGNHQPQHF
TGTGCCAGCAGTGGGGACGGGAATCATCAGCCCCAGCATTTT
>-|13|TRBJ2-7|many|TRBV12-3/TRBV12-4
CASSPELTYEQYF
TGTGCCAGCAGTCCCGAACTAACCTACGAGCAGTACTTC
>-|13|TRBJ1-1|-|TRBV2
CASSQEGVIEAFF
TGCGCCAGCAGCCAAGAAGGTGTGATTGAAGCTTTCTTT
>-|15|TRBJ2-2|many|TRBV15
CATSETGAGTGELFF
TGTGCCACCAGCGAAACAGGGGCGGGAACCGGGGAGCTGTTTTTT